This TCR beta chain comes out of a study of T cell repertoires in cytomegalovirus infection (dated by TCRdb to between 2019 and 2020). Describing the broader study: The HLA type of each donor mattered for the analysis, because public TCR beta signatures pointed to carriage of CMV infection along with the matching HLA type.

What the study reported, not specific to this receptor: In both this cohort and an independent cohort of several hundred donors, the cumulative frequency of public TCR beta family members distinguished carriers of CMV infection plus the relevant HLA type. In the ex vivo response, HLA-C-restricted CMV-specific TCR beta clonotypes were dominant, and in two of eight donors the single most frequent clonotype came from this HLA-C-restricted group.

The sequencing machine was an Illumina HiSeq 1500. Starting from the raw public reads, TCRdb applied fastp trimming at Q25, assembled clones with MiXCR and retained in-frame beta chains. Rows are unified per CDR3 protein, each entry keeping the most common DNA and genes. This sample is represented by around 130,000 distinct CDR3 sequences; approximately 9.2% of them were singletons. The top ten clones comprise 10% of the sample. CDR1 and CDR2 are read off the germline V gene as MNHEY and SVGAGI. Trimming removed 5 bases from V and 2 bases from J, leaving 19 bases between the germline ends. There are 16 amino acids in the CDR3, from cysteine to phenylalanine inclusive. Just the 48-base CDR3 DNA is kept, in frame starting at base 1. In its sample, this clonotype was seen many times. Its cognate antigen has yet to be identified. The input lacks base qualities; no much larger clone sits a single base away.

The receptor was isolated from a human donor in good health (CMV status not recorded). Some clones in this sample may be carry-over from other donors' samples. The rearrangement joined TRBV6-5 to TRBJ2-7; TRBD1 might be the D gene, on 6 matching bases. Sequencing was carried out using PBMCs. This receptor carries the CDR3 CASSPATGTIPYEQYF. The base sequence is TGTGCCAGCAGTCCAGCGACTGGGACAATCCCCTACGAGCAGTACTTC.